These T cell receptor beta chains were read from a single sample in a study of blood T cell repertoires in COVID-19. Data came from immunoSEQ multiplex PCR; TCRdb stores just in-frame clones and leaves some out. The sample has about 12,000 clones; approximately 88% are singletons. The sequencing input was peripheral blood. The receptors stem from an older woman with active COVID-19. The CDR3 runs from the conserved cysteine through the conserved F or W. The D gene is left open where the match is weak. The listing skips clone size in some rows; elsewhere it reads once, few, many or a size class.

d_call	clone_size	cdr3_length	v_call	j_call	cdr3_nt	cdr3_aa
NA	once	14	TRBV7-9	TRBJ1-1	TGTGCCAGCAGCCTAGGAAGCATGAACACTGAAGCTTTCTTT	CASSLGSMNTEAFF
NA	NA	12	TRBV5-5	TRBJ1-1	TGTGCCAGCAGCCAGGACATCTCTGAAGCTTTCTTT	CASSQDISEAFF
NA	large	13	TRBV7-8	TRBJ2-1	TGTGCCAGCGAGGGGCCCCCGGGGGATGAGCAGTTCTTC	CASEGPPGDEQFF
NA	NA	18	TRBV4-2	TRBJ2-3	TGTGCCAGCAGCCAAAGATCAACTCGAGACTACCTCAGGGATACGCAGTATTTT	CASSQRSTRDYLRDTQYF
NA	once	15	TRBV25-1	TRBJ2-1	TGTGCCAGCATTAAATCCGGGAACCAATACAATGAGCAGTTCTTC	CASIKSGNQYNEQFF
NA	NA	10	TRBV6-5	TRBJ1-2	TGTGCCAGCACCTTGTCTAGCTACACCTTC	CASTLSSYTF
NA	NA	16	TRBV4-1	TRBJ2-3	TGCGCCAGCAGCCAAGCCGCAGGGGTCTATGTAGATACGCAGTATTTT	CASSQAAGVYVDTQYF
NA	once	16	TRBV19	TRBJ1-5	TGTGCCAGTAGGGAGGTGGGCCCCTATAGCAATCAGCCCCAGCATTTT	CASREVGPYSNQPQHF
TRBD1	NA	18	TRBV2	TRBJ1-5	TGTGCCAGCAGTAAACGAGGACAGGGGGCGCTTTTGGATCAGCCCCAGCATTTT	CASSKRGQGALLDQPQHF
NA	NA	17	TRBV7-6	TRBJ2-3	TGTGCCAGCAGCTTAGTTGGTTGGGACTGGGGACAGGATACGCAGTATTTT	CASSLVGWDWGQDTQYF
TRBD2	NA	18	TRBV19	TRBJ2-3	TGTGCCAGTAGCGGCGCTAGCGGGAGGCGGGGGCTCACAGATACGCAGTATTTT	CASSGASGRRGLTDTQYF
NA	NA	15	TRBV6-5	TRBJ1-1	TGTGCCAGCACTACCTCAACTGGGGGGGAAACTGAAGCTTTCTTT	CASTTSTGGETEAFF
TRBD1	once	17	TRBV7-9	TRBJ2-5	TGTGCCAGCAGCCCCCGTTGGGGGACAGGGAGCCAAGAGACCCAGTACTTC	CASSPRWGTGSQETQYF
NA	NA	13	TRBV2	TRBJ2-4	TGTGCCAGCAGTGCCAGGGAGGAAAACATTCAGTACTTC	CASSAREENIQYF
TRBD2	NA	15	TRBV19	TRBJ2-1	TGTGCCAGTAGGCTCAGCGGGGGGGCCCATAGCGAGCAGTTCTTC	CASRLSGGAHSEQFF
NA	NA	11	TRBV7-6	TRBJ2-3	TGTGCCAGCAGCCGAGAAGATACGCAGTATTTT	CASSREDTQYF
NA	NA	13	TRBV10-3	TRBJ1-3	TGTGCCTCCTACGGGGGGGGCGACTCCACCATATATTTT	CASYGGGDSTIYF
NA	NA	14	TRBV15	TRBJ2-5	TGTGCCACCAGCAGAGGGGGGGACGGAGAGACCCAGTACTTC	CATSRGGDGETQYF
TRBD1	NA	13	TRBV11-2	TRBJ1-5	TGTGCCAGCAGCTGGGACAGAAATCAGCCCCAGCATTTT	CASSWDRNQPQHF
TRBD1	NA	14	TRBV19	TRBJ1-1	TGTGCCAGTAGTGTACAGGGGGCGACCACTGAAGCTTTCTTT	CASSVQGATTEAFF
TRBD1	few	14	TRBV19	TRBJ1-2	TGTGCCAGTAGTATGGCAGGGGGCGCGTATGGCTACACCTTC	CASSMAGGAYGYTF
NA	NA	13	TRBV5-4	TRBJ1-2	TGTGCCAGCAGCTTTAGGGGTAACTATGGCTACACCTTC	CASSFRGNYGYTF
TRBD2	once	12	TRBV29-1	TRBJ2-7	TGCAGCGTTGGTAGCGGGACCTACGAGCAGTACTTC	CSVGSGTYEQYF
NA	once	15	TRBV6-6	TRBJ2-3	TGTGCCAGCAGTAGGGGGGGGACTAACGAAAATACGCAGTATTTT	CASSRGGTNENTQYF
TRBD2	NA	17	TRBV25-1	TRBJ2-1	TGTGCCAGCAGTGGATTCTTACGGACTAGCGGAAACAATGAGCAGTTCTTC	CASSGFLRTSGNNEQFF
TRBD1	NA	16	TRBV7-9	TRBJ2-3	TGTGCCAGCAGCTTTCCCCGGACAGGGATCAGAGATACGCAGTATTTT	CASSFPRTGIRDTQYF
TRBD1	NA	17	TRBV7-2	TRBJ2-5	TGTGCCAGCAGCCCAGAGGGACAGATGAGAGGAGGTGAGACCCAGTACTTC	CASSPEGQMRGGETQYF
NA	NA	15	TRBV19	TRBJ1-1	TGTGCCAGTAGTATTCTACCCCAAATGAACACTGAAGCTTTCTTT	CASSILPQMNTEAFF
NA	NA	14	TRBV6-5	TRBJ1-5	TGTGCCAGCAGGCCAGGGATTCCCAATCAGCCCCAGCATTTT	CASRPGIPNQPQHF
NA	NA	15	TRBV9	TRBJ1-2	TGTGCCAGCAGCCCTGATCCTCGGGACTTCATTAGGGATCAATTC	CASSPDPRDFIRDQF
NA	NA	12	TRBV5-1	TRBJ2-7	TGCGCCAGCAGCACCTACGGCTACGAGCAGTACTTC	CASSTYGYEQYF
TRBD2	NA	14	TRBV30	TRBJ2-1	TGTGCCTGGACTAGCGGGAGGGCGCTCGATGAGCAGTTCTTC	CAWTSGRALDEQFF
TRBD1	NA	15	TRBV11-3	TRBJ2-2	TGTGCCAGCAGCAAGGGACAGGGTGTACGCGGGGAGCTGTTTTTT	CASSKGQGVRGELFF
NA	once	15	TRBV19	TRBJ1-1	TGTGCCAGTAGTAGGGAACGGACAGCCTACACTGAAGCTTTCTTT	CASSRERTAYTEAFF
NA	few	14	TRBV4-1	TRBJ2-2	TGCGCCAGCAGCCAAGACCAGAACACCGGGGAGCTGTTTTTT	CASSQDQNTGELFF
NA	NA	14	TRBV6-5	TRBJ1-4	TGTGCCAGCAGCCTCCGGGGAATTAATGAAAAACTGTTTTTT	CASSLRGINEKLFF
NA	NA	15	TRBV15	TRBJ2-5	TGTGCCACCAGCACCGCCGTAGACACCCGGGAGACCCAGTACTTC	CATSTAVDTRETQYF
NA	NA	18	TRBV19	TRBJ2-7	TGTGCCAGTAGTATTGCGGGAAAGAATATTGGAGGGGTCTACGAGCAGTACTTC	CASSIAGKNIGGVYEQYF
TRBD2	NA	14	TRBV19	TRBJ2-3	TGTGCCAGTAGTATCCCTAGCGGAACAGATACGCAGTATTTT	CASSIPSGTDTQYF
TRBD2	NA	14	TRBV2	TRBJ2-5	TGTGCCAGCGGGGGACTAGCGGTTCAAGAGACCCAGTACTTC	CASGGLAVQETQYF
NA	NA	13	TRBV4-2	TRBJ2-4	TGTGCCAGCAGCCAAGCAGGGGGGAACATTCAGTACTTC	CASSQAGGNIQYF
NA	NA	14	TRBV18	TRBJ1-4	TGTGCCAGCTCTCCCAGCGGGGGCGGTGAAAAACTGTTTTTT	CASSPSGGGEKLFF
NA	NA	15	TRBV7-9	TRBJ2-2	TGTGCCAGCAGCTTAGGCCCTAACAGGTCCGGGGAGCTGTTTTTT	CASSLGPNRSGELFF
NA	once	15	TRBV7-2	TRBJ2-2	TGTGCCAGCAGCCCAAGGGGCCTTTATTCCGGGGAGCTGTTTTTT	CASSPRGLYSGELFF
TRBD1	NA	15	TRBV15	TRBJ2-1	TGTGCCACCAGCAGAGAGACAGGGGGCTACAATGAGCAGTTCTTC	CATSRETGGYNEQFF
NA	NA	12	TRBV6-5	TRBJ2-1	TGTGCCAGCAGTTACTCGATGAGGGAGCAGTTCTTC	CASSYSMREQFF
TRBD1	NA	14	TRBV28	TRBJ2-5	TGTGCCAGCAGACACCCCGACAGGGTCGAGACCCAGTACTTC	CASRHPDRVETQYF
TRBD2	NA	14	TRBV6-5	TRBJ2-7	TGTGCCAGCAACCCAGGAGCGGGATATTCCGAGCAGTACTTC	CASNPGAGYSEQYF
NA	NA	14	TRBV2	TRBJ2-5	TGTGCCAGCAGGGAGACAGACGGGCAAGAGACCCAGTACTTC	CASRETDGQETQYF
TRBD2	NA	17	TRBV7-2	TRBJ2-3	TGTGCCAGCAGCTCAGGACTAGCGGGAGGGCCTGCGGGTACGCAGTATTTT	CASSSGLAGGPAGTQYF
TRBD1	few	15	TRBV29-1	TRBJ2-5	TGCAGCGTTGAAGACGACAGGGGGCGTACAGAGACCCAGTACTTC	CSVEDDRGRTETQYF
NA	once	18	TRBV21-1	TRBJ1-5	TGTGCCAGCAGCAAAGGGTGGAGGGGGCACCGTACCAATCAGCCCCAGCATTTT	CASSKGWRGHRTNQPQHF
TRBD1	NA	12	TRBV5-1	TRBJ2-3	TGCGCCAGCAGCCTACAGGGGGATACGCAGTATTTT	CASSLQGDTQYF